This T cell receptor beta chain appears in the sequencing data of a study of shared clonotypes between healthy human individuals. On the study more broadly: There were three CD4 naive, three CD4 memory, two CD8 naive and one CD8 memory plates per donor.

The repertoire was sequenced with immunoSEQ multiplex PCR; TCRdb's copy has only in-frame clones and lacks some. The sample includes around 2,000,000 clones, approximately 94% of them seen just once. Only CD45RO-negative cells positively selected for CCR7 counted as naive CD8 cells, so terminally differentiated effector memory CD45RA+ cells were excluded. Study outcomes and limitations: A handful of donors held about 5% of naive CD4 clonotypes in common. With few donors, the genetic and exposure-history diversity represented was limited.

As concerns this clone: Antigen specificity is unknown.

The CDR3 spans 13 residues. J lost 7 bases, V lost 5 bases, and 4 bases had no gene match. Per the germline V gene, CDR1 is MNHEY and CDR2 is SMNVEV (reference sequence). The sequence came from a man aged 18 to 30 in good health. Some clones in this sample may be carry-over from other donors' samples. Sequenced sample: naive CD8+ T cells from PBMCs. V is TRBV27 and J is TRBJ2-7, with TRBD1 matching 11 bases. CDR3 region: CASSTGTGGEQYF. The CDR3 nucleotides read TGTGCCAGCAGTACCGGGACAGGGGGGGAGCAGTACTTC.